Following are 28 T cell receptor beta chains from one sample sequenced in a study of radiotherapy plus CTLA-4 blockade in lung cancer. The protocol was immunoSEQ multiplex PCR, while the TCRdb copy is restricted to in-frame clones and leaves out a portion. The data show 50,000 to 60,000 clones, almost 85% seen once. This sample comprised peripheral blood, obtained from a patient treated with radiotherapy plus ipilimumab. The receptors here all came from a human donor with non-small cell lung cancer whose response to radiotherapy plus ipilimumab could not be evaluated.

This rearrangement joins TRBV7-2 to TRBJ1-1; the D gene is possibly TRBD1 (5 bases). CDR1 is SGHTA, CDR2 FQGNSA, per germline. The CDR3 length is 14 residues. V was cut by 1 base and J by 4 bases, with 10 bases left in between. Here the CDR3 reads CASSLGSGLTEAFF. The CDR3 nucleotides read TGTGCCAGCAGCTTAGGGTCAGGGCTCACTGAAGCTTTCTTT.

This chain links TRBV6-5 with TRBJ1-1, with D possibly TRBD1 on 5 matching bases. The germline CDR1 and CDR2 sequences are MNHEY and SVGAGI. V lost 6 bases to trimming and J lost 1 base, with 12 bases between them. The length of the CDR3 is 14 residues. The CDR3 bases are TGTGCCAGCAGACCACGACAGAAGAACACTGAAGCTTTCTTT. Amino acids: CASRPRQKNTEAFF.

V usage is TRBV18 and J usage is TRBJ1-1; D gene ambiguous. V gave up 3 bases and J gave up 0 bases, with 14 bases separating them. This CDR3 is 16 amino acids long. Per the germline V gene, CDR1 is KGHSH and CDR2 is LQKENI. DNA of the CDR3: TGTGCCAGCTCACCGAATGGGCCTACCGTGAACACTGAAGCTTTCTTT. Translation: CASSPNGPTVNTEAFF.

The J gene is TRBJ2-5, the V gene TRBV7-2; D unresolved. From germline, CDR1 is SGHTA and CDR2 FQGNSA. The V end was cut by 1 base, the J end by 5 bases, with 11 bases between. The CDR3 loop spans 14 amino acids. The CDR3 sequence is CASSLGPGWETQYF. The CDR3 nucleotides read TGTGCCAGCAGCTTAGGGCCAGGATGGGAGACCCAGTACTTC.

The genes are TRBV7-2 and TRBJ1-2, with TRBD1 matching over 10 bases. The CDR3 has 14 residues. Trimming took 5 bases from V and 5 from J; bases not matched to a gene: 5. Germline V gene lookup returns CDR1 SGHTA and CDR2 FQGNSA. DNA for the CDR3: TGTGCCAGCAGCGCCCAGGGACAGGGGTATGGCTACACCTTC. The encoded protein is CASSAQGQGYGYTF.

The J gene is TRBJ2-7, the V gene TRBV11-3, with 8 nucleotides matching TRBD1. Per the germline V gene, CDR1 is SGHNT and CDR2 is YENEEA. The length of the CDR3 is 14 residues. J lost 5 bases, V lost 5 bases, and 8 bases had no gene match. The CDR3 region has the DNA TGTGCCAGCAGCCCAGGGGGGACAGGAAACGAGCAGTACTTC. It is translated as CASSPGGTGNEQYF.

The CDR3 spells CASSLSRDREQYF. The CDR3 coding sequence is TGTGCCAGCAGCTTATCCCGGGACAGGGAGCAGTACTTC. This chain joins TRBV11-3 and TRBJ2-7, with 8 bases identical to TRBD1. V shed 2 bases, J shed 7 bases, and the junction held 4 bases outside the gene matches. The CDR3 spans 13 residues. Germline V gene lookup returns CDR1 SGHNT and CDR2 YENEEA.

CDR3 sequence reads: CASTSPLLTLRLAVPSYNEQFF. CDR3 DNA: TGTGCCAGCACTAGTCCCCTCCTTACCCTGAGACTAGCGGTCCCCTCCTACAATGAGCAGTTCTTC. The gene calls are TRBV28 and TRBJ2-1; 9 bases are a match to TRBD2. V trimming: 7 bases; J trimming: 0 bases; junction bases outside the gene matches: 25. This CDR3 has 22 residues. The germline V gene has CDR1 MDHEN and CDR2 SYDVKM.

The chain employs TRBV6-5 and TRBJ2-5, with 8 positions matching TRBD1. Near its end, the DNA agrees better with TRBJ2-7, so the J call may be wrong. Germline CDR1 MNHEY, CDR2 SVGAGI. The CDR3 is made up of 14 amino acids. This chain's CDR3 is CASRHRDRPHEQYF. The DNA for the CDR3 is TGTGCCAGCAGACACCGGGACAGGCCCCACGAGCAGTACTTC.

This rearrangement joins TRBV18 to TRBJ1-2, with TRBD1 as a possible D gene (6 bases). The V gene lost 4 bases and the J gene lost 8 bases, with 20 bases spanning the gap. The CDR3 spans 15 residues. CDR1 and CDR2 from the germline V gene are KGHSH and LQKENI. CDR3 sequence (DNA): TGTGCCAGCTCACAGGCCCCAGGACAGCCATTAGGCTACACCTTC. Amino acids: CASSQAPGQPLGYTF.

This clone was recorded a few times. The CDR3 nucleotides read TGTGCCAGCAGCTTAGCGCACAGCGGGGGTGGTATTCAGTACTTC. It encodes CASSLAHSGGGIQYF. The V call is TRBV7-9, the J call TRBJ2-4; TRBD2 matches 8 bases. Germline values: CDR1 SEHNR, CDR2 FQNEAQ (reference sequence). The CDR3 is 15 residues long. V was pared by 0 bases and J by 10 bases, with 8 bases of the junction left unmatched. Based on the CDR3 plus reference TRBV7-9 and TRBJ2-4, the full variable domain is DTGVSQNPRHKITKRGQNVTFRCDPISEHNRLYWYRQTLGQGPEFLTYFQNEAQLEKSRLLSDRFSAERPKGSFSTLEIQRTEQGDSAMYLCASSLAHSGGGIQYFGAGTRLSVL.

CDR3 nucleotide sequence: TGCGCCAGCAGCCAAGAGAGGGGCGGGGGGTACGAGCAGTACTTC. Amino acids: CASSQERGGGYEQYF. The rearrangement uses TRBV4-3 and TRBJ2-7; TRBD2 matches at 8 bases. The CDR3 is 15 amino acids. Losses at the gene ends were 0 bases for V and 4 bases for J; bases not matched to a gene: 5. Germline CDR1 and CDR2: LGHNA and YSLEER.

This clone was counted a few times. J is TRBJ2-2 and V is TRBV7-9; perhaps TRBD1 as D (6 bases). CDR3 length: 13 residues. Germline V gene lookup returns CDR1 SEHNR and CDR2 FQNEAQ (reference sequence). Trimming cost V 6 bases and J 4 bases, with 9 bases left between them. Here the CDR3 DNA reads TGTGCCAGCAGATACAGGGCCACCGGGGAGCTGTTTTTT. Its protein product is CASRYRATGELFF.

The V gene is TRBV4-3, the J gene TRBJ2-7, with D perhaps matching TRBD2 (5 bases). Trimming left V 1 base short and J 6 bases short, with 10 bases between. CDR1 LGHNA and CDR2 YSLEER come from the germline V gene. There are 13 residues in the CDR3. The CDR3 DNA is TGCGCCAGCAGCCAAGTACGGGGAAGCGAGCAGTACTTC. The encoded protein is CASSQVRGSEQYF.

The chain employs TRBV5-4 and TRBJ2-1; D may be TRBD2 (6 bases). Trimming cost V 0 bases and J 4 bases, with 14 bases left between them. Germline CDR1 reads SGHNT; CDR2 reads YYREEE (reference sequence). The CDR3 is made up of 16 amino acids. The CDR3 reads CASSLAGGVSYNEQFF. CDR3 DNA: TGTGCCAGCAGCTTGGCCGGGGGAGTTTCTTACAATGAGCAGTTCTTC.

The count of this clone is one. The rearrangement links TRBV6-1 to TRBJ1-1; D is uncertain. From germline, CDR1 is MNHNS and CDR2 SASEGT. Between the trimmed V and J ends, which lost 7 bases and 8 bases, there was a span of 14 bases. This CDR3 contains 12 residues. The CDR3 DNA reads TGTGCCAGCAAGTTATTGAGGTTCGAAGCTTTCTTT. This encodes CASKLLRFEAFF.

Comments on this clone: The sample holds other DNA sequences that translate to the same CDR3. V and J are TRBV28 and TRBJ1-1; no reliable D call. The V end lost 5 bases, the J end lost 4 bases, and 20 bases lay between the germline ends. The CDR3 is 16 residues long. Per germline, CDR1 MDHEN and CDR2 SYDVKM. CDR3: CASSLPLVSPGTEAFF. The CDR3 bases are TGTGCCAGCAGTCTTCCGTTGGTAAGTCCAGGCACTGAAGCTTTCTTT. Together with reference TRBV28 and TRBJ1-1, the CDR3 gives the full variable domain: DVKVTQSSRYLVKRTGEKVFLECVQDMDHENMFWYRQDPGLGLRLIYFSYDVKMKEKGDIPEGYSVSREKKERFSLILESASTNQTSMYLCASSLPLVSPGTEAFFGQGTRLTVV.

This CDR3 reads CASSQLTGRAHEQFF. The CDR3 coding sequence is TGCGCCAGCAGCCAGTTAACGGGTAGAGCCCATGAGCAGTTCTTC. V gene TRBV4-3 combines with J gene TRBJ2-1; D not certain. Germline CDR1 is LGHNA and CDR2 is YSLEER. CDR3 length: 15 amino acids. The ends were cut back, 3 bases at V and 8 bases at J, with 17 bases in the middle.

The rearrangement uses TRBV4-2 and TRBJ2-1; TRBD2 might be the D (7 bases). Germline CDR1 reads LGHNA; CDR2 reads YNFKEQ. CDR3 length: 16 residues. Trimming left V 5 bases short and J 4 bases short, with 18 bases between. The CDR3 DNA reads TGTGCCAGCAGCTTGGACGCGGGGGCTACTTACAATGAGCAGTTCTTC. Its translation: CASSLDAGATYNEQFF.

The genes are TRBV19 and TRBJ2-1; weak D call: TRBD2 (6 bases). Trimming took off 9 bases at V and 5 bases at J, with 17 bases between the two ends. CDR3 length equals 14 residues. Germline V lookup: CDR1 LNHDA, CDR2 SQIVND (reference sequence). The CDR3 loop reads CASKGESGDNEQFF. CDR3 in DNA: TGTGCCAGCAAAGGGGAGTCGGGGGACAATGAGCAGTTCTTC.

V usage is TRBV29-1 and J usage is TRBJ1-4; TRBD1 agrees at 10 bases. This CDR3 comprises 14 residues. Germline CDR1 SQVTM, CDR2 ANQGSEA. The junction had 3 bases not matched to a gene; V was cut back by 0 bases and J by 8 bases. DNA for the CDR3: TGCAGCGTTGAAGATGCGGGACAGGGGGAAAAACTGTTTTTT. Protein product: CSVEDAGQGEKLFF.

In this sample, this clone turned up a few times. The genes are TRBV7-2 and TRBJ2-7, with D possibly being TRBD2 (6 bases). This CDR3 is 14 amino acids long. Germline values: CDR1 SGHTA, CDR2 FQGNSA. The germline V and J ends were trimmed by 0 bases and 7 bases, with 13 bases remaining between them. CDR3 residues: CASSLAGGRLEQYF. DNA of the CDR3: TGTGCCAGCAGCTTAGCGGGGGGACGACTGGAGCAGTACTTC.

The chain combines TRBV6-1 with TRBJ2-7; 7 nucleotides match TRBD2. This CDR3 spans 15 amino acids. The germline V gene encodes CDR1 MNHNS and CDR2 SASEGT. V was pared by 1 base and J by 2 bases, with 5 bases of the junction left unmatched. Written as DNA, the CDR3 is TGTGCCAGCAGTGAAGGCGCGGGAGCTGCCTACGAGCAGTACTTC. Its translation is CASSEGAGAAYEQYF.

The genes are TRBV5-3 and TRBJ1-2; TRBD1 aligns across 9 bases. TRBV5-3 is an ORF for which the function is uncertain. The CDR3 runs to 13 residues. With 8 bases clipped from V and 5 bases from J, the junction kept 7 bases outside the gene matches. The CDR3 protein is CARTNRGPYGYTF. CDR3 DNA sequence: TGTGCCAGGACGAACAGGGGGCCGTATGGCTACACCTTC.

CDR3 in DNA: TGTGCCAGTAGTTCCCTACGGAACTATGGCTACACCTTC. It translates to CASSSLRNYGYTF. The rearrangement uses TRBV19 and TRBJ1-2; D is unclear. Germline values: CDR1 LNHDA, CDR2 SQIVND (reference sequence). The CDR3 is 13 amino acids. V was cut by 5 bases and J by 2 bases, with 9 bases left in between.

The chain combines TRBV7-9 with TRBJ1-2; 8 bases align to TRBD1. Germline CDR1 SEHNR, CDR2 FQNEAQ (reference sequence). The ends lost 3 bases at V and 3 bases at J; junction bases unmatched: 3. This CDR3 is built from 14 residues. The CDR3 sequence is CASSFGTGYYGYTF. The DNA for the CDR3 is TGTGCCAGCAGCTTCGGGACAGGCTACTATGGCTACACCTTC.

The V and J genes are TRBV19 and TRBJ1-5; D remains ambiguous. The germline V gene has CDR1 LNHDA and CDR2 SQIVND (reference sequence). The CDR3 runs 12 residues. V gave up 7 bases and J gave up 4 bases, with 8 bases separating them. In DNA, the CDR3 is TGTGCCAGTACCGGAGGGAATCAGCCCCAGCATTTT. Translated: CASTGGNQPQHF.

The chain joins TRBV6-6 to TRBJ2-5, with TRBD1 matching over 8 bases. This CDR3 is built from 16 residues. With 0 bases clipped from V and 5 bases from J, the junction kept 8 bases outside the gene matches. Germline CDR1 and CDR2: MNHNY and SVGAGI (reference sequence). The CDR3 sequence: CASSYSLDREWETQYF. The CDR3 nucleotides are TGTGCCAGCAGTTACTCCCTGGACAGGGAGTGGGAGACCCAGTACTTC.